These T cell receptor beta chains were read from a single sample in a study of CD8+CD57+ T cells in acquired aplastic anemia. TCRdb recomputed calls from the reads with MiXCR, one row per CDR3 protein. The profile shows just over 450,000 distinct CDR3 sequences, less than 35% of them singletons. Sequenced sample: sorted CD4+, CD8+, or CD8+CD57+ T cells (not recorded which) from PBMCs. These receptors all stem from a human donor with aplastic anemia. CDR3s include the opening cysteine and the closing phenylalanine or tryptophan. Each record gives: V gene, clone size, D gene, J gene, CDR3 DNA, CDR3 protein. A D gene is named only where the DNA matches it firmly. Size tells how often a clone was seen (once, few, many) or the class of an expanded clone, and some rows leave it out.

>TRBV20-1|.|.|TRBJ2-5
TGCAGTTCCCTTTTAGTGGGGGGACCCATTGAGACCCAGTACTTC
CSSLLVGGPIETQYF
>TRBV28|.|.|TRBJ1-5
TGTGCCAGCAGAAACCAGGGGAATAGCAATCAGCCCCAGCATTTT
CASRNQGNSNQPQHF
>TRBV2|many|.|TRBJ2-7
TGTGCCAGCAGACCGACTGGCACCTACGAGCAGTACTTC
CASRPTGTYEQYF
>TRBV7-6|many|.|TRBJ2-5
TGTGCCAGCCACCCGGCAAGGCTGCGGGAAGGGGGCGAGACCCAGTACTTC
CASHPARLREGGETQYF
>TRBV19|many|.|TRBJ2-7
TGTGCCAGTAGTATACCCGGAATCCCCTACGAGCAGTACTTC
CASSIPGIPYEQYF
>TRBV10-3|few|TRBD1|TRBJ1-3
TGTGCCACCTCGTGGGACAGTTCTTTCTCTGGAAACACCATATATTTT
CATSWDSSFSGNTIYF
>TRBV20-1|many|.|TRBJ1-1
TGCCTTGATTGGTCTGAAGCTTTCTTT
CLDWSEAFF
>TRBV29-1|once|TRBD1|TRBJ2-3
TGCAGCGTAGTTCCGGGACAGGGGCTCCAGTGGAGGCAGTATTTT
CSVVPGQGLQWRQYF
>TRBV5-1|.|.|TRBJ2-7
TGCGCCAGCAGCTGGGGGGAGGCCTACGAGCAGTACTTC
CASSWGEAYEQYF
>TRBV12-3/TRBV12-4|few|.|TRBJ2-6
TGTGCCAGCATACTTAGTGGTGGGGAAGCAACTGGGGCCAACGTCCTGACTTTC
CASILSGGEATGANVLTF
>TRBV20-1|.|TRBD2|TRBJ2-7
TGCAGTGCTAGAGATCCCAGCGGGAGTGTTTTCGGGTACGAGCAGTACTTC
CSARDPSGSVFGYEQYF
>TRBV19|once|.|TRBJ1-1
TGTGCCACTACCCAGCGTGTGGACACTGAAGCTTTCTTT
CATTQRVDTEAFF
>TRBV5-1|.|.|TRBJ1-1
TGCGCCAGCAGCTTGATCCAGGGAGGTGAAGCTTTCTTT
CASSLIQGGEAFF
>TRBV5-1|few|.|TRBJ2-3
TGCGCCAGCAGCGTGGGAGATATAGATACGCAGTATTTT
CASSVGDIDTQYF
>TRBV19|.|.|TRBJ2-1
TGTGCCAGTAGGTCGGGGATCAATGAGCAGTTCTTC
CASRSGINEQFF
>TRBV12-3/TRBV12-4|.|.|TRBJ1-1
TGTGCCAGCACCACCGGTGGTCGTGTGAACACTGAAGCTTTCTTT
CASTTGGRVNTEAFF
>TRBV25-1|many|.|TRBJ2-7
TGTGCCAGCAGTGAATCCGGGGGAGCGACCTACGAGCAGTACTTC
CASSESGGATYEQYF
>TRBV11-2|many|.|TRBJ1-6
TGTGCCAGCAGCTTAGATCGTGACAGAAATTCACCCCTCCACTTT
CASSLDRDRNSPLHF
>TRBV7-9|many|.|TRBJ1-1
TGTGCCAGCAGCTTACTTCAGGCTATCACTGAAGCTTTCTTT
CASSLLQAITEAFF
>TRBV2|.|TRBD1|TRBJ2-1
TGTGCCACCAACAATCGGGACAGGCTCCTATACAATGAGCAGTTCTTC
CATNNRDRLLYNEQFF
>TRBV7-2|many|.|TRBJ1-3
TGTGCCAGCAGCTTAGATGGAGGGATGGGAAACACCATATATTTT
CASSLDGGMGNTIYF
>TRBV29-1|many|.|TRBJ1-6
TGCAGCGTTGGATCACAGGGCCCAGGCTCCTATAATTCACCCCTCCACTTT
CSVGSQGPGSYNSPLHF
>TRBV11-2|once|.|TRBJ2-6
TGTGCCAGCAGTCCAAGGGGGGGCAGGGCGAACTCTGGGGCCAACGTCCTGACTTTC
CASSPRGGRANSGANVLTF
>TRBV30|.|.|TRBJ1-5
TGTGCCTGGGCCAGGGTGGGTCAGCCCCAGCATTTT
CAWARVGQPQHF
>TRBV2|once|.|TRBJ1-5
TGTGCCAGCAGTATGAATCAGCCCCAGCATTTT
CASSMNQPQHF
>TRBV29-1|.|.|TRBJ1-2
TGCAGCGCAGGAGGTAACTATGGCTACACCTTC
CSAGGNYGYTF
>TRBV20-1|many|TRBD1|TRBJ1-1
TGCAGTGCCCAACAGGGGTTGTTGAACACTGAAGCTTTCTTT
CSAQQGLLNTEAFF
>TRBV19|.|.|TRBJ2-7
TGTGCCAGTAGTAAGGATAACCCCTACGAGCAGTACTTC
CASSKDNPYEQYF
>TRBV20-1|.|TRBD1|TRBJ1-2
TGCAGTGGGGGGCAGGGGGAGGCCTATGGCTACACCTTC
CSGGQGEAYGYTF
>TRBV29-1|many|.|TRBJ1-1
TGCAGCGCCGAGGGGCAACGCAACACTGAAGCTTTCTTT
CSAEGQRNTEAFF
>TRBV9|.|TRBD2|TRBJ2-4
TGTGCCAGCAGCGTAGCTGAGGCTAGCGGGCCCTACTTC
CASSVAEASGPYF
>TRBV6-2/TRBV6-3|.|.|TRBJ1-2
TGTGCCAGCAGTTACGGGCAGGGAGGGCTTAACTATGGCTACACCTTC
CASSYGQGGLNYGYTF
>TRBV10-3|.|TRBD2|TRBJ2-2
TGTGCCATCAGTGAGTCGCAGCGGACTAGCCTCACCGGGGAGCTGTTTTTT
CAISESQRTSLTGELFF
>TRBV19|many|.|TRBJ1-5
TGTGCCAGTAGTATGGGTCGCCACAATAGCAATCAGCCCCAGCATTTT
CASSMGRHNSNQPQHF
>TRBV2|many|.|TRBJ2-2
TGTGCCAGCAGTTCACAGGGTCAACACCTCACCGGGGAGCTGTTTTTT
CASSSQGQHLTGELFF
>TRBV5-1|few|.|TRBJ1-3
TGCGCCAGCAGCTTGAAGGGTCCCTCTGGAAACACCATATATTTT
CASSLKGPSGNTIYF
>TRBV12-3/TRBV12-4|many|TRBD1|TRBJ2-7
TGTGCCAGCAGCTCCGGGACAGAGCGCTACGAGCAGTACTTC
CASSSGTERYEQYF
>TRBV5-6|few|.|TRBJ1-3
TGTGCCAGCAGCGAAGAAGAAGGAAACACCATATATTTT
CASSEEEGNTIYF
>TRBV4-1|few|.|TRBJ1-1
TGCGCCAGCAGCCAAGATTGGCCAGTCGTCACTGAAGCTTTCTTT
CASSQDWPVVTEAFF
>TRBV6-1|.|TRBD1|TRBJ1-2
TGTGCCAGCACCCGAGGGGGCAGGGGAAACTATGGCTACACCTTC
CASTRGGRGNYGYTF
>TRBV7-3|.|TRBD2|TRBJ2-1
TGTGCCAGCAGCTTAAGGGACTATCGTTGGACGGGCGATGAGCAGTTCTTC
CASSLRDYRWTGDEQFF
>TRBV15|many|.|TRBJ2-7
TGTGCCACCAGCGGATCGTTTGGACCGAACTACGAGCAGTACTTC
CATSGSFGPNYEQYF
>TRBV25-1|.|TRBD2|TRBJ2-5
TGTGCCAGCTCCGAGGCGGGAGTTAAGGAGACCCAGCACTTC
CASSEAGVKETQHF
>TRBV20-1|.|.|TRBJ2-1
TGCAGTGCTCCAGGACTGCCACCCTCCTACAATGAGCAGTTCTTC
CSAPGLPPSYNEQFF
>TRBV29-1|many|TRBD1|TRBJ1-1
TGCAGCGTCGCGACAGGGCCCACTGAAGCTTTCTTT
CSVATGPTEAFF
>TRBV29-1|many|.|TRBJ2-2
TGCAGCGTTGAAGTCTGGCAGGATACCGGGGAGCTGTTTTTT
CSVEVWQDTGELFF
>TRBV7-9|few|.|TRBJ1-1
TGTGCCAGCAGCTTAGGGCTTCTGCCGAACACTGAAGCTTTCTTT
CASSLGLLPNTEAFF
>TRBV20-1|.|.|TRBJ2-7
TGCAGTGCCCGATGGAGGGGGGCCGACGAGCAGTACTTC
CSARWRGADEQYF
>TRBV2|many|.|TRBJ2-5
TGTGCCAGCAGTGAGGGCAAAGAAGAGACCCAGTACTTC
CASSEGKEETQYF
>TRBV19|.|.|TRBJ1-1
TGTGCCAGCAGCCTAGGGCCCCCGGGGGGCGCGCGGAACACTGAAGCTTTCTTT
CASSLGPPGGARNTEAFF
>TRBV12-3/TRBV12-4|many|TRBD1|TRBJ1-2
TGTGCCAGCAGTCTCCACGACAGGGCCTATGGCTACACCTTC
CASSLHDRAYGYTF
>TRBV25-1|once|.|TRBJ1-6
TGTGCCAGCAGTCAATCCGGGACCACTGATTCACCCCTCCACTTT
CASSQSGTTDSPLHF
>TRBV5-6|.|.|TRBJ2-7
TGTGCCAGCAGCCTAGGGATCGTGGAGCAGTACTTC
CASSLGIVEQYF
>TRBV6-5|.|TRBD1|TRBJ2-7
TGTGCCAGCAGTTACTGGGGACAGGGGGAATACGAGCAGTACTTC
CASSYWGQGEYEQYF
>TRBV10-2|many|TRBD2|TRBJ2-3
TGCGCCAGCACCCTAGCGGGGTACACAGATACGCAGTATTTT
CASTLAGYTDTQYF
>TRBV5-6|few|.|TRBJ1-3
TGTGCCAGCAGCTTGGTCGGCCGAGGGGGAAACACCATATATTTT
CASSLVGRGGNTIYF
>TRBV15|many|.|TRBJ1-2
TGTGCCACCAGCAGAGACCGGGCCCAGCACACCTTC
CATSRDRAQHTF
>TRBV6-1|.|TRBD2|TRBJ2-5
TGTGCCAGCAGTGGGACTAGCCAAGAGACCCAGTACTTC
CASSGTSQETQYF